Shown below are 26 T cell receptor beta chains from a single sample sequenced in a study of control samples from healthy donors and cancer patients. The method was immunoSEQ multiplex PCR; TCRdb's version includes in-frame clones alone and lacks a portion of them. Of about 270,000 clones listed, about four fifths were seen once; the top ten hold roughly 14%. Sequencing input: PBMCs. All receptors derive from an older woman with lung cancer.

J is TRBJ1-1 and V is TRBV11-1, with a possible D match to TRBD1 (5 bases). V was trimmed by 3 bases and J by 4 bases, leaving 15 bases between them. Per the germline V gene, CDR1 is SGHAT and CDR2 is FQDESV (reference sequence). The CDR3 extends over 15 amino acids. DNA of the CDR3: TGTGCCAGCAGCTTGTGGGGGAGTGGAGGCACTGAAGCTTTCTTT. It codes for CASSLWGSGGTEAFF.

The rearrangement uses TRBV7-3 and TRBJ1-3; D uncertain. CDR1 is SGHTA and CDR2 is FQGTGA in the germline V gene. The length of the CDR3 is 15 residues. V gave up 8 bases and J gave up 4 bases, with 18 bases separating them. The CDR3 nucleotides are TGTGCCAGCGCTTTAGGACCCCGGGGAGGAAACACCATATATTTT. This translates into CASALGPRGGNTIYF.

CDR3 protein: CASSVGNRYTDTQYF. CDR3 in DNA: TGTGCCAGCAGTGTGGGGAACAGATACACAGATACGCAGTATTTT. The rearrangement links TRBV2 to TRBJ2-3; unclear D gene. Trimming took 4 bases from V and 2 from J, leaving 13 bases between them. The CDR3 length is 15 residues. Germline V gives CDR1 SNHLY, CDR2 FYNNEI. Full variable domain (missing parts from reference TRBV2 and TRBJ2-3): EPEVTQTPSHQVTQMGQEVILRCVPISNHLYFYWYRQILGQKVEFLVSFYNNEISEKSEIFDDQFSVERPDGSNFTLKIRSTKLEDSAMYFCASSVGNRYTDTQYFGPGTRLTVL.

The genes are TRBV19 and TRBJ2-1; D is ambiguous. This CDR3 comprises 13 residues. The V gene lost 9 bases and the J gene lost 6 bases, with 15 bases spanning the gap. Germline loops: CDR1 LNHDA, CDR2 SQIVND (reference sequence). The chain's CDR3 is CASQEPGFNEQFF. The CDR3 DNA sequence: TGTGCCAGCCAAGAGCCAGGATTCAATGAGCAGTTCTTC.

The chain employs TRBV9 and TRBJ2-3; 9 bases match TRBD2. V lost 4 bases to trimming and J lost 5 bases; unmatched junction nucleotides: 11. Germline CDR1 is SGDLS and CDR2 is YYNGEE. The CDR3 loop spans 16 amino acids. CDR3 protein: CASSRVAREGRDTQYF. CDR3 in DNA: TGTGCCAGCAGCCGGGTGGCGCGGGAGGGCCGAGATACGCAGTATTTT.

The chain combines TRBV10-1 with TRBJ2-1; no clear D gene. The germline V gene has CDR1 WNHNN and CDR2 SYGVQD (reference sequence). The CDR3 is 13 amino acids. V was shortened by 4 bases and J by 9 bases, with 13 bases between the two germline ends. The CDR3 protein is CASSAGIYLEQFF. The DNA for the CDR3 is TGCGCCAGCAGTGCTGGTATTTACCTTGAGCAGTTCTTC.

The V and J genes are TRBV28 and TRBJ2-2, with D maybe TRBD1 (5 bases). CDR1 MDHEN and CDR2 SYDVKM come from the germline V gene. The CDR3 is 17 amino acids. Trimming cost V 4 bases and J 0 bases, with 15 bases left between them. CDR3 DNA sequence: TGTGCCAGCAGTTCTTCAAGACAGCCCGCGAACACCGGGGAGCTGTTTTTT. It translates to CASSSSRQPANTGELFF.

The sample holds a few counts of this clone. This chain links TRBV19 with TRBJ1-1; D not certain. V lost 0 bases and J 1 base, leaving 9 bases between the germline ends. The CDR3 consists of 15 residues. Per germline, CDR1 LNHDA and CDR2 SQIVND (reference sequence). The CDR3 nucleotides are TGTGCCAGTAGTATAGAATGGAACGCGAACACTGAAGCTTTCTTT. Its protein product is CASSIEWNANTEAFF.

The chain uses TRBV5-1 and TRBJ2-5; 10 positions agree with TRBD1. J gave up 5 bases and V 2 bases, and 12 bases lay outside the gene matches. The CDR3 contains 17 residues. Germline V gene data show CDR1 as SGHRS and CDR2 as YFSETQ. For the CDR3, the DNA is TGCGCCAGCAGCTTACTCCCTGGGACAGGGGCGTCGGAGACCCAGTACTTC. Encoded protein: CASSLLPGTGASETQYF.

The rearrangement joins TRBV11-3 to TRBJ2-1; D possibly corresponds to TRBD1 (6 bases). The germline V gene has CDR1 SGHNT and CDR2 YENEEA. The CDR3 is 13 amino acids. The ends were cut back, 3 bases at V and 8 bases at J, with 11 bases in the middle. DNA of the CDR3: TGTGCCAGCAGCTTCTGGGGGCTGGATGAGCAGTTCTTC. Its translation is CASSFWGLDEQFF.

The J gene is TRBJ1-1, the V gene TRBV6-6, with D possibly being TRBD1 (5 bases). Trimming took 0 bases from V and 9 from J, leaving 8 bases between them. Looked up from germline, CDR1 is MNHNY and CDR2 is SVGAGI (reference sequence). The length of the CDR3 is 12 residues. In DNA form, the CDR3 reads TGTGCCAGCAGTTACTCGGAGGGGAAAGCTTTCTTT. Translation gives CASSYSEGKAFF.

The V call is TRBV6-6, the J call TRBJ2-7; D gene ambiguous. The CDR3 has 11 amino acids. Germline CDR1 is MNHNY and CDR2 is SVGAGI (reference sequence). V lost 4 bases to trimming and J lost 1 base, with 2 bases between them. The CDR3 loop is CASSWSYEQYF. CDR3 nucleotide sequence: TGTGCCAGCAGTTGGTCCTACGAGCAGTACTTC.

A note on this clone: Other DNA sequences in this specimen translate into the identical CDR3. The chain recombines TRBV3-1 (or the pseudogene TRBV3-2) with TRBJ1-3, with a possible D match to TRBD1 (5 bases). This CDR3 contains 14 residues. CDR1 LGHDT and CDR2 YNNKEL come from the germline V gene (reference sequence). V lost 3 bases and J 2 bases, leaving 8 bases between the germline ends. The CDR3 DNA sequence: TGTGCCAGCAGCCAGGCAGGGCCTGGAAACACCATATATTTT. It encodes CASSQAGPGNTIYF.

The chain joins TRBV7-8 to TRBJ2-1, with D maybe TRBD1 (6 bases). CDR3 length: 14 residues. Germline CDR1 SGHVS, CDR2 FQNEAQ. Trimming shortened V by 5 bases and J by 3 bases, and 11 bases separated the two germline ends. This chain's CDR3 is CASSPETGYNEQFF. DNA of the CDR3: TGTGCCAGCAGCCCCGAGACAGGCTACAATGAGCAGTTCTTC.

The V gene is TRBV10-1, the J gene TRBJ2-2; no clear D gene. Germline lookup yields CDR1 WNHNN and CDR2 SYGVQD (reference sequence). The CDR3 runs 13 residues. Trimming shortened V by 2 bases and J by 7 bases, and 8 bases separated the two germline ends. Here the CDR3 reads CASSEPSVGELFF. CDR3 DNA: TGCGCCAGCAGTGAGCCGAGTGTCGGGGAGCTGTTTTTT.

V is TRBV28 and J is TRBJ2-7; 7 bases are shared with TRBD1. Germline loops: CDR1 MDHEN, CDR2 SYDVKM. CDR3 size: 13 residues. The V segment lost 6 bases and the J segment 7 bases; nucleotides outside the gene matches: 9. CDR3: CASRRQGLGEQYF. Written as DNA, the CDR3 is TGTGCCAGCAGAAGACAGGGTCTTGGGGAGCAGTACTTC.

CDR3 coding DNA: TGTGCCATCAGTGGGGACTCAGATACGCAGTATTTT. Protein product: CAISGDSDTQYF. This chain connects TRBV10-3 to TRBJ2-3; TRBD2 might be the D (6 bases). CDR1 is ENHRY and CDR2 is SYGVKD in the germline V gene. The V gene lost 4 bases and the J gene lost 4 bases, with 6 bases spanning the gap. The CDR3 is 12 amino acids.

The V call is TRBV5-1, the J call TRBJ1-2, with a weak D call TRBD1 (6 bases). CDR3 length: 13 amino acids. Trimming removed 3 bases at V and 8 bases at J, with 14 bases between. Germline lookup yields CDR1 SGHRS and CDR2 YFSETQ. The CDR3 region is CASSSTGQGGYTF. The CDR3 DNA sequence: TGCGCCAGCAGCTCCACAGGGCAGGGCGGCTACACCTTC.

This clone was picked up one time. This chain links TRBV7-6 with TRBJ2-5; TRBD1 is a possible D gene (5 bases). The CDR3 loop spans 15 amino acids. Germline V gene sequence: CDR1 SGHVS, CDR2 FNYEAQ. The V and J ends lost 2 bases and 5 bases respectively, with 15 bases between them. Here the CDR3 DNA reads TGTGCCAGCAGCTTATTAGGGGTAGGGCGGGAGACCCAGTACTTC. It encodes CASSLLGVGRETQYF.

The gene calls are TRBV5-4 and TRBJ2-7, with D possibly TRBD1 on 5 matching bases. V was pared by 4 bases and J by 4 bases, with 12 bases between. This CDR3 has 13 amino acids. The germline CDR1 and CDR2 sequences are SGHNT and YYREEE (reference sequence). The CDR3 bases are TGTGCCAGCAGCGCCCAGGGTCCGTACGAGCAGTACTTC. The encoded protein is CASSAQGPYEQYF. Complete variable domain (other parts from reference TRBV5-4 and TRBJ2-7): ETGVTQSPTHLIKTRGQQVTLRCSSQSGHNTVSWYQQALGQGPQFIFQYYREEENGRGNFPPRFSGLQFPNYSSELNVNALELDDSALYLCASSAQGPYEQYFGPGTRLTVT.

The rearrangement joins TRBV5-5 to TRBJ1-6; tentatively, D is TRBD1 (6 bases). Trimming shortened V by 4 bases and J by 8 bases, and 10 bases separated the two germline ends. There are 13 residues in the CDR3. Germline V lookup: CDR1 SGHKS, CDR2 YYEKEE (reference sequence). CDR3 sequence (DNA): TGTGCCAGCAGCCCGGACAGCGATTCACCCCTCCACTTT. Protein sequence: CASSPDSDSPLHF.

This clone was picked up one time. This chain joins TRBV25-1 and TRBJ2-1; unclear D gene. The CDR3 covers 11 residues. CDR1 and CDR2 from the germline V gene are MGHDK and SYGVNS. Between the trimmed V and J ends, which lost 8 bases and 3 bases, there was a span of 5 bases. The DNA for the CDR3 is TGTGCCAGCCAATACTACAATGAGCAGTTCTTC. Amino acids: CASQYYNEQFF.

The V and J genes are TRBV5-4 and TRBJ1-1; maybe TRBD1 (6 bases). CDR1 is SGHNT and CDR2 is YYREEE in the germline V gene (reference sequence). The V end lost 0 bases, the J end lost 4 bases, and 10 bases lay between the germline ends. CDR3 length: 14 residues. CDR3 nucleotide sequence: TGTGCCAGCAGCTTGGACAGGGCTAGCACTGAAGCTTTCTTT. Protein sequence: CASSLDRASTEAFF.

The chain is built from TRBV18 and TRBJ2-3, with D unresolved. The CDR3 has 14 amino acids. Germline-derived CDR1 and CDR2 are KGHSH and LQKENI. Trimming pared 4 bases from V and 2 bases from J, leaving 10 bases between. CDR3 sequence: CASSQGYSTDTQYF. The CDR3 DNA reads as TGTGCCAGCTCACAAGGGTACTCCACAGATACGCAGTATTTT.

There are a few counts of this clone. The genes are TRBV18 and TRBJ2-4; 9 bases map to TRBD1. Germline CDR1 and CDR2: KGHSH and LQKENI. V lost 5 bases, J lost 4 bases, and 6 bases stayed unmatched. The CDR3 contains 15 residues. CDR3 bases: TGTGCCAGCTCAGATTCCGGGACAGGGAAAAACATTCAGTACTTC. Protein sequence: CASSDSGTGKNIQYF. Supplemented by reference TRBV18 and TRBJ2-4, the full variable domain reads NAGVMQNPRHLVRRRGQEARLRCSPMKGHSHVYWYRQLPEEGLKFMVYLQKENIIDESGMPKERFSAEFPKEGPSILRIQQVVRGDSAAYFCASSDSGTGKNIQYFGAGTRLSVL.

This rearrangement joins TRBV7-9 to TRBJ1-4; TRBD1 is a possible D gene (5 bases). CDR3 size: 16 residues. The germline CDR1 and CDR2 sequences are SEHNR and FQNEAQ (reference sequence). Trimming removed 0 bases at V and 3 bases at J, with 11 bases between. CDR3 region: CASSLAGAASNEKLFF. The CDR3 DNA is TGTGCCAGCAGCTTAGCAGGGGCGGCTTCTAATGAAAAACTGTTTTTT.